The T cell receptor beta chain described here comes from a study of blood T cell repertoires in COVID-19. Study in general: Researchers got acute and convalescent COVID-19 samples from the United States, Italy and Spain. The cDNA or gDNA used as material had been derived from T cells, B-cell-depleted T cells, or PBMCs.

Original processing notes: Estimates of nucleated cell counts were drawn from the amplification of reference gene primers. Clones were sequenced by immunoSEQ multiplex PCR, and TCRdb holds only the in-frame ones, with some missing. V, J and clone size are taken as reported in that table, and D and trimming were inferred from the DNA itself. The sample shows under 250,000 clones, roughly nine tenths of them seen only once. Germline values: CDR1 MNHEY, CDR2 SVGAGI. This CDR3 is built from 13 residues. The V end lost 5 bases, the J end lost 1 base, and 8 bases lay between the germline ends. Specimen: peripheral blood. V gene TRBV6-5 combines with J gene TRBJ1-2; D gene uncertain. This TCR came from a woman in her sixties who had recovered from COVID-19. The DNA of the CDR3 is TGTGCCAGCAGTCCTCGGGATAACTATGGCTACACCTTC. Translated, it gives CASSPRDNYGYTF.